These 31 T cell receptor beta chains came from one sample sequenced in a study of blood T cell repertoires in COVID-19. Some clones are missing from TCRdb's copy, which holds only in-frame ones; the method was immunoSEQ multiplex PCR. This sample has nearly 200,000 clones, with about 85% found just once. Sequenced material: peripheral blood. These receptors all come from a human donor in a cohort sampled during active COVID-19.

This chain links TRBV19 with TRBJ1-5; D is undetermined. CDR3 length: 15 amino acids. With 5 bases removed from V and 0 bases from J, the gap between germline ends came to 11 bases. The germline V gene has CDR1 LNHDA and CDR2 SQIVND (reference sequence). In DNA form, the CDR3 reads TGTGCCAGTAGTCTTACAAGTTCTAGCAATCAGCCCCAGCATTTT. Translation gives CASSLTSSSNQPQHF.

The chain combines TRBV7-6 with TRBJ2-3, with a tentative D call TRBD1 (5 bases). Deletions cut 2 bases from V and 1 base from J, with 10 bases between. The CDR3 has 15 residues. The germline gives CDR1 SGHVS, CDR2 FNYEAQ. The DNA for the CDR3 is TGTGCCAGCAGCTTAAGGGGTCGTCGCACAGATACGCAGTATTTT. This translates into CASSLRGRRTDTQYF.

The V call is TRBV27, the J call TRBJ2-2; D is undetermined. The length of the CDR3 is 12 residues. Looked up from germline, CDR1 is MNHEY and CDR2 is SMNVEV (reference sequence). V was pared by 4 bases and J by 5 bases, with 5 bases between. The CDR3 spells CASSSVTGELFF. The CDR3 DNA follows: TGTGCCAGCAGTTCGGTTACCGGGGAGCTGTTTTTT.

The CDR3 here is CASTVESIVSSYNEQFF. The CDR3 bases are TGTGCCAGTACTGTTGAGTCAATCGTGAGCTCCTACAATGAGCAGTTCTTC. This chain links TRBV2 with TRBJ2-1, with D unresolved. The CDR3 is 17 amino acids. V lost 9 bases and J lost 0, with 21 bases in between. Germline V gene lookup returns CDR1 SNHLY and CDR2 FYNNEI. The entire variable domain, with the rest obtained from reference TRBV2 and TRBJ2-1, is as follows: EPEVTQTPSHQVTQMGQEVILRCVPISNHLYFYWYRQILGQKVEFLVSFYNNEISEKSEIFDDQFSVERPDGSNFTLKIRSTKLEDSAMYFCASTVESIVSSYNEQFFGPGTRLTVL.

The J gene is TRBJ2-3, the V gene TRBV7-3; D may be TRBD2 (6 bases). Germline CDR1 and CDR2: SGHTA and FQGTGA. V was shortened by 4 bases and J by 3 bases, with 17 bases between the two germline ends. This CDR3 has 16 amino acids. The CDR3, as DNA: TGTGCCAGCAGCTCTTCAGCGACTAGAAGTACAGATACGCAGTATTTT. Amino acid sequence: CASSSSATRSTDTQYF. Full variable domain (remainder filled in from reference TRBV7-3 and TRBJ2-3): GAGVSQTPSNKVTEKGKYVELRCDPISGHTALYWYRQSLGQGPEFLIYFQGTGAADDSGLPNDRFFAVRPEGSVSTLKIQRTERGDSAVYLCASSSSATRSTDTQYFGPGTRLTVL.

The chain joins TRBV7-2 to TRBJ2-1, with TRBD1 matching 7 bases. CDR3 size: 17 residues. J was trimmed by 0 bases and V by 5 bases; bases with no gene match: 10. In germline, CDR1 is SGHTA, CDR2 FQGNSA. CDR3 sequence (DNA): TGTGCCAGCAGCAAAAGACAGGGAAGGGGCTCCTACAATGAGCAGTTCTTC. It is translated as CASSKRQGRGSYNEQFF.

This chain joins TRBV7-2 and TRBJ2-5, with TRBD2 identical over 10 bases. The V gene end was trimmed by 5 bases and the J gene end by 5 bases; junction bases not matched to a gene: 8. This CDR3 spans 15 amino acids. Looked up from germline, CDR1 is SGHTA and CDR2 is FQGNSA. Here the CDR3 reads CASSRSGRSAETQYF. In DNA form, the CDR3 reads TGTGCCAGCAGCCGTAGCGGGAGGAGTGCGGAGACCCAGTACTTC.

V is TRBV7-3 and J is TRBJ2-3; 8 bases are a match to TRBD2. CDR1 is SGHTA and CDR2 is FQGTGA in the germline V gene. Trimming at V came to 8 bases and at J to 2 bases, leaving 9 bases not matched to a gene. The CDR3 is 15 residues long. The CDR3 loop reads CASSDSGDDTDTQYF. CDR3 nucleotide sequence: TGTGCCAGCTCTGATAGCGGGGATGACACAGATACGCAGTATTTT. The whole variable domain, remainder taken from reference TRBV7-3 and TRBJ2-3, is GAGVSQTPSNKVTEKGKYVELRCDPISGHTALYWYRQSLGQGPEFLIYFQGTGAADDSGLPNDRFFAVRPEGSVSTLKIQRTERGDSAVYLCASSDSGDDTDTQYFGPGTRLTVL.

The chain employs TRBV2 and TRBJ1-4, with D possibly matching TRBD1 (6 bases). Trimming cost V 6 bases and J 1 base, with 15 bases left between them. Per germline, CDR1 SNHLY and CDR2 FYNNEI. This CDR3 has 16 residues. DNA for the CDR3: TGTGCCAGCAGACAGGGTGGTTTATTAACTAATGAAAAACTGTTTTTT. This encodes CASRQGGLLTNEKLFF.

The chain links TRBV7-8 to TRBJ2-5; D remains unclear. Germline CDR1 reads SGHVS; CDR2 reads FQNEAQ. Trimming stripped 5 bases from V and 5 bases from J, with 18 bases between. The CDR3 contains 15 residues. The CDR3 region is CASSRARRTMETQYF. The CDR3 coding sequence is TGTGCCAGCAGCCGCGCAAGGAGAACCATGGAGACCCAGTACTTC.

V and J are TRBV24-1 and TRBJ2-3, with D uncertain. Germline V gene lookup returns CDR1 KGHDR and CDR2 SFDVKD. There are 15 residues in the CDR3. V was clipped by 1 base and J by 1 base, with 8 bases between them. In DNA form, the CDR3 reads TGTGCCACCAGTGATTTTAACAGAGGCACAGATACGCAGTATTTT. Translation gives CATSDFNRGTDTQYF.

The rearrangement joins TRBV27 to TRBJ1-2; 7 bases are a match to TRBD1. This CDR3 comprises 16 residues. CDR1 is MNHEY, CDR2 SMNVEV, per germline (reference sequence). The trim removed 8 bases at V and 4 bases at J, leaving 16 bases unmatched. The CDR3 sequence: CASGTLTGMYVYGYTF. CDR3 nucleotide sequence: TGTGCCAGCGGGACCTTGACAGGGATGTATGTCTATGGCTACACCTTC.

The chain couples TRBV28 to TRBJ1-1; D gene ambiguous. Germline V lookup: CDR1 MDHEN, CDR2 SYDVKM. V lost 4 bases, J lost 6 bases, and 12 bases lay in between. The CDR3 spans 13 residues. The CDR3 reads CASSWPQVPEAFF. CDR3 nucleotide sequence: TGTGCCAGCAGTTGGCCCCAAGTTCCTGAAGCTTTCTTT.

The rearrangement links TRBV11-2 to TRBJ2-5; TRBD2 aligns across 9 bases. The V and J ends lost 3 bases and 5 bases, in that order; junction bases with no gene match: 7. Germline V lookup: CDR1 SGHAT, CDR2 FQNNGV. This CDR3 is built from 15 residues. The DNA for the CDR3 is TGTGCCAGCAGCTTTGGGCGGGGGGGCAAGGAGACCCAGTACTTC. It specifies CASSFGRGGKETQYF. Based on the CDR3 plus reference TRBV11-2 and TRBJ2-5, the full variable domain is EAGVAQSPRYKIIEKRQSVAFWCNPISGHATLYWYQQILGQGPKLLIQFQNNGVVDDSQLPKDRFSAERLKGVDSTLKIQPAKLEDSAVYLCASSFGRGGKETQYFGPGTRLLVL.

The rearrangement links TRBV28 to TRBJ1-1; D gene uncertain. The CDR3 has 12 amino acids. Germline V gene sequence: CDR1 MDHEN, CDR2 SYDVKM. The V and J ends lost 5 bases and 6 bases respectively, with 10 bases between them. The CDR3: CASSLISAEAFF. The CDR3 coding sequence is TGTGCCAGCAGTCTGATTAGCGCTGAAGCTTTCTTT. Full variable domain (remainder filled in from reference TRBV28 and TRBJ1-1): DVKVTQSSRYLVKRTGEKVFLECVQDMDHENMFWYRQDPGLGLRLIYFSYDVKMKEKGDIPEGYSVSREKKERFSLILESASTNQTSMYLCASSLISAEAFFGQGTRLTVV.

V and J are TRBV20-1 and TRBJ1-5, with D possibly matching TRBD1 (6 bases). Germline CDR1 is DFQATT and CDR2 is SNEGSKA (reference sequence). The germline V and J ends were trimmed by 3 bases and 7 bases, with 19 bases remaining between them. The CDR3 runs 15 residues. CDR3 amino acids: CSASRTRGSGQPQHF. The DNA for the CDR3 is TGCAGTGCTAGTCGAACCAGGGGATCGGGGCAGCCCCAGCATTTT.

CDR3 bases: TGTGCCAGCAGTGAAGGACAGGGACGCCTGGCCGGGGAGCTGTTTTTT. Protein: CASSEGQGRLAGELFF. The chain employs TRBV6-1 and TRBJ2-2; 7 nucleotides align to TRBD1. Germline lookup yields CDR1 MNHNS and CDR2 SASEGT. The CDR3 sequence is 16 residues long. The J segment lost 6 bases and the V segment lost 1 base, leaving 8 bases of the junction unmatched.

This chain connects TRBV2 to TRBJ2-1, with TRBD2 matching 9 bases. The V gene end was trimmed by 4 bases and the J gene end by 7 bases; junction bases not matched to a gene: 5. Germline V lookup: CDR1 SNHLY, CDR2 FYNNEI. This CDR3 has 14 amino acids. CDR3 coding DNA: TGTGCCAGCAGTGTGGAGCGGGGGGTTAATGAGCAGTTCTTC. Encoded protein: CASSVERGVNEQFF.

The CDR3 region has the DNA TGTGCCAGCAGCGACCGGGACAGGGCGGGGTCGAGAGGCTACACCTTC. Translation gives CASSDRDRAGSRGYTF. The J gene is TRBJ1-2, the V gene TRBV2; 9 bases align to TRBD1. Germline CDR1 SNHLY, CDR2 FYNNEI. The ends lost 6 bases at V and 8 bases at J; junction bases unmatched: 16. The CDR3 totals 16 residues. Looking up the rest from reference TRBV2 and TRBJ1-2 gives the full variable domain: EPEVTQTPSHQVTQMGQEVILRCVPISNHLYFYWYRQILGQKVEFLVSFYNNEISEKSEIFDDQFSVERPDGSNFTLKIRSTKLEDSAMYFCASSDRDRAGSRGYTFGSGTRLTVV.

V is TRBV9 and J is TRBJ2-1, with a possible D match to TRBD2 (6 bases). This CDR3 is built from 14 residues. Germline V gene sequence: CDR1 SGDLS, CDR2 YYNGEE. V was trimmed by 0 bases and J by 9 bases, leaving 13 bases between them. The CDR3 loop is CASSVGRVIGEQFF. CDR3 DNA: TGTGCCAGCAGCGTAGGGAGGGTCATTGGTGAGCAGTTCTTC.

CDR3 sequence reads: CASSPGRGYGYTF. For the CDR3, the DNA is TGTGCCAGCAGCCCAGGGAGGGGCTATGGCTACACCTTC. The chain joins TRBV5-8 to TRBJ1-2, with D possibly matching TRBD1 (5 bases). Germline-derived CDR1 and CDR2 are SGHTS and YDEGEE. Trimming took off 4 bases at V and 4 bases at J, with 11 bases between the two ends. The CDR3 has 13 residues.

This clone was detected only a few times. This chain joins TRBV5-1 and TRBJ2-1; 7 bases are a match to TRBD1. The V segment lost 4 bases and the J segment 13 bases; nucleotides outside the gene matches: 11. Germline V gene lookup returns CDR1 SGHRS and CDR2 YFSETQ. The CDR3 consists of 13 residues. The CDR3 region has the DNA TGCGCCAGCAGCCCGAACCGGGACAGCTATCAGTTCTTC. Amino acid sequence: CASSPNRDSYQFF.

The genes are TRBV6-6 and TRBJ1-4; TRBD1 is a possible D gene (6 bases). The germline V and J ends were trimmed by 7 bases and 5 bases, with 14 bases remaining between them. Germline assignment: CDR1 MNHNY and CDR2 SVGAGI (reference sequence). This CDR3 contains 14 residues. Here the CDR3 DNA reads TGTGCCAGCATGGCAGGGGACCTAAATGAAAAACTGTTTTTT. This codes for CASMAGDLNEKLFF.

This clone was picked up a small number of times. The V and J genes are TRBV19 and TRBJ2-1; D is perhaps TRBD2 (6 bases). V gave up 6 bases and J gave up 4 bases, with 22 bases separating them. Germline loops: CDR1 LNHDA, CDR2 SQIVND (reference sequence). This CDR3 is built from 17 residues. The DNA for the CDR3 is TGTGCCAGTAGCCTACAGGCGCGGACGGGACTTTACAATGAGCAGTTCTTC. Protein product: CASSLQARTGLYNEQFF.

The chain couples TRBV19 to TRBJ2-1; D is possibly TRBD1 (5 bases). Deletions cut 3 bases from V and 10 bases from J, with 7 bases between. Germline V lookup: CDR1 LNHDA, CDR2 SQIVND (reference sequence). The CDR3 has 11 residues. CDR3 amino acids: CASSIRVEQFF. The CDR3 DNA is TGTGCCAGTAGTATCAGGGTCGAGCAGTTCTTC.

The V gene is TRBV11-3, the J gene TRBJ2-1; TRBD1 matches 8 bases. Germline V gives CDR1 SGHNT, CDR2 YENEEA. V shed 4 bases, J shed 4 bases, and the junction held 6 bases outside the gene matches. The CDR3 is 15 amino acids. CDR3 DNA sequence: TGTGCCAGCAGCTACAGACAGGGGCAGTACAATGAGCAGTTCTTC. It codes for CASSYRQGQYNEQFF.

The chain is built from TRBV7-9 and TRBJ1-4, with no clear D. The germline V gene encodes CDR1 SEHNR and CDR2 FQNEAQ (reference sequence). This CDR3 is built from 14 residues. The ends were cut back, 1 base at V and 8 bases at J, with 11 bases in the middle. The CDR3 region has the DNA TGTGCCAGCAGCTTAGACCGTTCAGTCGAAAAACTGTTTTTT. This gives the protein CASSLDRSVEKLFF.

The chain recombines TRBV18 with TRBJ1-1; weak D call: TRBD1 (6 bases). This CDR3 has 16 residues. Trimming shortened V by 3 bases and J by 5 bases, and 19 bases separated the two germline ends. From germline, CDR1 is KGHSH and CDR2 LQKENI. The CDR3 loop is CASSPTRGAGRTEAFF. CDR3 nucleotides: TGTGCCAGCTCACCTACGCGGGGGGCGGGTAGGACTGAAGCTTTCTTT.

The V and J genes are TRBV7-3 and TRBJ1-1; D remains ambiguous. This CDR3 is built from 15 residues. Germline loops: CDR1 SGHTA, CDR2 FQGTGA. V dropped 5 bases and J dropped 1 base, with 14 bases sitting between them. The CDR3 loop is CASSPVGSRNTEAFF. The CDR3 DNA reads TGTGCCAGCAGCCCCGTAGGGAGTCGGAACACTGAAGCTTTCTTT.

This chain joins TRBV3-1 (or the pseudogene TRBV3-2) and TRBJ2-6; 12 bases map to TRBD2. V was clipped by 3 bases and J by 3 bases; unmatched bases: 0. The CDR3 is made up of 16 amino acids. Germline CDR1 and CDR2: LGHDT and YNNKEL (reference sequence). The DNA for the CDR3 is TGTGCCAGCAGCCAGACTAGCGGGAGTGGGGCCAACGTCCTGACTTTC. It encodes CASSQTSGSGANVLTF.

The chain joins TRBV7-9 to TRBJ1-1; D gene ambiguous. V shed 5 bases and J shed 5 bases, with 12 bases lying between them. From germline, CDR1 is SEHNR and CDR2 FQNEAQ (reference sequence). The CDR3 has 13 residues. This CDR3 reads CASSPPSRTEAFF. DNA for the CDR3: TGTGCCAGCAGCCCCCCATCGAGGACTGAAGCTTTCTTT.